This TCR beta chain was captured in a study of OX40 agonist ivuxolimab in advanced cancers. Turning to the study itself: Six ivuxolimab dose levels, 0.01 to 10 mg/kg, were given intravenously every 2 weeks. Study conclusions and caveats: At 0.1 to 3.0 mg/kg, clonal expansion of CD4+ and CD8+ blood T cells had occurred by week 6. Low normalized clonal expansion also occurred in some nonresponding patients.

This clone has only a few counts. Its antigen remains unidentified. The same CDR3 is also encoded by other DNA sequences in this sample. TCRdb's copy holds only in-frame clones and misses some; the assay was immunoSEQ multiplex PCR. The sample lists approximately 34,000 clones; 81% were seen once. Patients who had autoimmune disease history or got systemic immunosuppression were left out. This sequence was found in an adult with an advanced solid tumor such as melanoma, head and neck, liver or kidney cancer. The sample in question was CD4+ or CD8+ T cells sorted from blood, obtained in a trial of the OX40 agonist ivuxolimab.

CDR3 amino acids: CASSLQGISYEQYF. The CDR3 nucleotides are TGTGCCAGCAGCTTACAGGGGATCTCCTACGAGCAGTACTTC. The chain employs TRBV5-6 and TRBJ2-7, with TRBD1 identical over 7 bases. CDR3 length equals 14 residues. Per the germline V gene, CDR1 is SGHDT and CDR2 is YYEEEE. The trim removed 2 bases at V and 0 bases at J, leaving 2 bases unmatched.